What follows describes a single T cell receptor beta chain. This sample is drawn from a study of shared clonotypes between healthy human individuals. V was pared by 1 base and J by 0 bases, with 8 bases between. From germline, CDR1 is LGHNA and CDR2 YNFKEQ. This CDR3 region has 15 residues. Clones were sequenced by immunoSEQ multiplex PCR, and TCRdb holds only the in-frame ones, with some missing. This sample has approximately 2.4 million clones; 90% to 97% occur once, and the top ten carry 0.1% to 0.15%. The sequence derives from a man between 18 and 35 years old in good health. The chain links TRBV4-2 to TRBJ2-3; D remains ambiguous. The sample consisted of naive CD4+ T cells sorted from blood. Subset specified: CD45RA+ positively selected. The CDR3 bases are TGTGCCAGCAGCCAAGCATCGGAAAGCACAGATACGCAGTATTTT. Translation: CASSQASESTDTQYF.